A selection of T cell receptor beta chains follows, all from one sample in a study of cytomegalovirus exposure and HLA in healthy donors. The repertoire was sequenced with immunoSEQ multiplex PCR; TCRdb's copy has only in-frame clones and lacks some. This sample carries about 110,000 clones, about 64% of them seen once, and the ten largest clones take about 8.3%. The sample consisted of PBMCs. The source of these receptors is a man in his late teens or twenties in good health and CMV-seropositive. The CDR3 runs from the conserved cysteine through the conserved F or W. A D gene is named only where the DNA matches it firmly. Clone size is shown for a subset of rows, as once, few, many or a class of expanded clone.

V gene	J gene	clone size	D gene	CDR3 protein	CDR3 DNA
TRBV28	TRBJ2-3	NA	NA	CASRLRQAGGTDTQYF	TGTGCCAGCAGACTCCGACAGGCTGGTGGCACAGATACGCAGTATTTT
TRBV5-1	TRBJ1-1	NA	NA	CASSLTAGNTEAFF	TGCGCCAGCAGCTTGACAGCGGGGAACACTGAAGCTTTCTTT
TRBV5-1	TRBJ1-2	NA	NA	CASSVKDGLPGGYTF	TGCGCCAGCAGCGTAAAGGACGGACTCCCTGGTGGCTACACCTTC
TRBV29-1	TRBJ1-5	NA	NA	CSELQGTDSNQPQHF	TGCAGCGAGTTACAGGGTACCGATAGCAATCAGCCCCAGCATTTT
TRBV6-1	TRBJ1-5	NA	TRBD1	CASSEWQGAQPQHF	TGTGCCAGCAGTGAATGGCAGGGGGCACAGCCCCAGCATTTT
TRBV2	TRBJ1-1	once	NA	CASSPRQIAFF	TGTGCCAGCAGCCCGCGACAGATAGCTTTCTTT
TRBV4-1	TRBJ1-1	once	NA	CASSQVQGGAFTEAFF	TGCGCCAGCAGCCAGGTACAGGGTGGGGCCTTCACTGAAGCTTTCTTT
TRBV18	TRBJ1-3	NA	TRBD1	CASEGQPLGNTIYF	TGTGCCAGTGAGGGACAGCCACTTGGAAACACCATATATTTT
TRBV9	TRBJ1-1	NA	NA	CASSVTPGSEAFF	TGTGCCAGCAGCGTTACCCCGGGGTCTGAAGCTTTCTTT
TRBV27	TRBJ1-2	few	TRBD1	CASSLFGTGVGDYGYTF	TGTGCCAGCAGTTTATTCGGGACAGGGGTAGGTGACTATGGCTACACCTTC
TRBV6-6	TRBJ1-6	few	TRBD1	CASSYFGQGQPLHF	TGTGCCAGCAGTTACTTTGGACAGGGCCAACCCCTCCACTTT
TRBV7-9	TRBJ2-7	NA	TRBD1	CASSQGQGAYEQYF	TGTGCCAGCAGTCAGGGACAGGGGGCTTACGAGCAGTACTTC
TRBV4-2	TRBJ1-3	NA	NA	CASSQDPAERPGGNTIYF	TGTGCCAGCAGCCAAGACCCCGCGGAAAGACCGGGGGGAAACACCATATATTTT
TRBV5-1	TRBJ1-3	few	NA	CASSWTAGPNTIYF	TGCGCCAGCAGCTGGACAGCCGGCCCAAACACCATATATTTT
TRBV6-4	TRBJ2-3	NA	NA	CATRGHSTDTQYF	TGTGCCACGCGGGGGCATAGCACAGATACGCAGTATTTT
TRBV7-9	TRBJ2-5	NA	NA	CASTTGLGWETQYF	TGTGCCAGCACCACAGGGCTGGGCTGGGAGACCCAGTACTTC
TRBV7-8	TRBJ1-5	once	NA	CASSLSSGEKQPQHF	TGTGCCAGCAGCTTATCGTCAGGCGAAAAGCAGCCCCAGCATTTT
TRBV5-1	TRBJ1-2	NA	NA	CASSPLGQTYGYTF	TGCGCCAGCAGCCCTTTGGGACAAACCTATGGCTACACCTTC
TRBV14	TRBJ1-1	NA	NA	CASSGLRVGFTEAFF	TGTGCCAGCAGCGGCCTCAGGGTAGGGTTTACTGAAGCTTTCTTT
TRBV4-1	TRBJ2-3	NA	TRBD2	CASSLGTSGVSDTQYF	TGCGCCAGCAGCCTAGGGACTAGCGGGGTTTCAGATACGCAGTATTTT
TRBV7-8	TRBJ1-6	NA	NA	CASSQRDPGVNSPLHF	TGTGCCAGCAGCCAACGGGACCCAGGGGTTAATTCACCCCTCCACTTT
TRBV27	TRBJ2-2	NA	TRBD2	CASSLSGGPPGELFF	TGTGCCAGCAGTTTAAGCGGGGGGCCCCCTGGGGAGCTGTTTTTT
TRBV6-1	TRBJ1-5	NA	NA	CASSGVAGIFVQPQHF	TGTGCCAGCAGTGGCGTCGCAGGGATCTTCGTCCAGCCCCAGCATTTT
TRBV10-3	TRBJ2-7	NA	TRBD2	CAIGEGSNRYEQYF	TGTGCCATCGGGGAGGGGTCCAACCGCTACGAGCAGTACTTC
TRBV29-1	TRBJ1-2	NA	NA	CSVVVPGMWGYTF	TGCAGCGTTGTAGTCCCCGGGATGTGGGGCTACACCTTC
TRBV5-6	TRBJ2-1	NA	NA	CASSFEGGFNSYNEQFF	TGTGCCAGCAGCTTCGAGGGGGGGTTCAACTCCTACAATGAGCAGTTCTTC
TRBV6-5	TRBJ2-5	few	NA	CASSFAGTETQYF	TGTGCCAGCAGTTTCGCGGGGACAGAGACCCAGTACTTC
TRBV5-4	TRBJ2-2	NA	NA	CASSQGAGELFF	TGTGCCAGCAGTCAGGGCGCTGGGGAGCTGTTTTTT
TRBV10-1	TRBJ2-5	NA	TRBD1	CASSDGTGGFPRETQYF	TGCGCCAGCAGTGACGGGACAGGGGGCTTCCCCAGGGAGACCCAGTACTTC
TRBV18	TRBJ2-3	NA	NA	CASSPLSGKSTDTQYF	TGTGCCAGCTCACCTCTCTCCGGGAAGAGCACAGATACGCAGTATTTT
TRBV6-6	TRBJ2-7	few	NA	CASSLEQRKQYF	TGTGCCAGCAGTTTAGAACAGAGAAAGCAGTACTTC
TRBV6-5	TRBJ1-2	NA	TRBD1	CASNSDRGGEFRYTF	TGTGCCAGCAATTCCGACAGGGGTGGGGAGTTTCGCTACACCTTC
TRBV4-1	TRBJ2-1	NA	TRBD2	CASSQDQAGGAHNEQFF	TGCGCCAGCAGCCAAGATCAAGCGGGGGGCGCCCACAATGAGCAGTTCTTC
TRBV28	TRBJ1-6	many	TRBD1	CASSSDRENSPLHF	TGTGCCAGCAGTTCTGACAGGGAAAATTCACCCCTCCACTTT
TRBV5-1	TRBJ2-1	NA	NA	CASSLPSNEQFF	TGCGCCAGCAGCTTGCCTTCGAATGAGCAGTTCTTC
TRBV6-1	TRBJ2-2	NA	NA	CASNYRANTGELFF	TGTGCCAGCAACTACAGGGCCAACACCGGGGAGCTGTTTTTT
TRBV13	TRBJ1-4	once	TRBD1	CASSRSPGTGSEKLFF	TGTGCCAGCAGCCGGTCTCCCGGGACAGGGAGCGAAAAACTGTTTTTT
TRBV19	TRBJ1-4	few	NA	CASSIGERRAAGLFF	TGTGCCAGTAGTATTGGCGAGCGGCGGGCCGCCGGTCTGTTTTTT
TRBV7-9	TRBJ1-1	NA	NA	CASSRTREAFF	TGTGCCAGCAGCCGTACTAGGGAAGCTTTCTTT
TRBV7-2	TRBJ1-2	NA	NA	CASSLARSGYGYTF	TGTGCCAGCAGCTTAGCGCGCTCAGGCTATGGCTACACCTTC
TRBV10-2	TRBJ2-5	NA	TRBD2	CASTGGLAGPGTQYF	TGCGCCAGCACCGGGGGGCTAGCGGGTCCCGGGACCCAGTACTTC
TRBV5-1	TRBJ1-4	NA	NA	CASSPRAGVEKLFF	TGCGCCAGCAGCCCGAGAGCGGGCGTTGAAAAACTGTTTTTT
TRBV30	TRBJ1-6	once	NA	CAWSVGRTFGGYKGSPLHF	TGTGCCTGGAGTGTAGGACGTACATTCGGGGGGTATAAGGGTTCACCCCTCCACTTT
TRBV14	TRBJ1-1	few	TRBD1	CASSQDDRGGTEAFF	TGTGCCAGCAGCCAGGACGACAGGGGTGGAACTGAAGCTTTCTTT
TRBV10-2	TRBJ1-1	once	NA	CASSDPTRGTEAFF	TGCGCCAGCAGTGACCCGACCCGGGGCACTGAAGCTTTCTTT
TRBV7-2	TRBJ1-1	NA	NA	CASSLNGQGNTEAFF	TGTGCCAGCAGCTTAAACGGGCAGGGGAATACTGAAGCTTTCTTT
TRBV7-9	TRBJ2-3	NA	TRBD2	CASQPLGGTWDLDTQYF	TGTGCCAGCCAACCTTTGGGGGGGACGTGGGATTTAGATACGCAGTATTTT
TRBV11-3	TRBJ2-7	few	NA	CASSSSFGSSYEQYF	TGTGCCAGCAGCTCCAGCTTCGGGTCCTCCTACGAGCAGTACTTC
TRBV11-3	TRBJ1-3	few	NA	CASSSAGDRNTIYF	TGTGCCAGCAGCTCGGCAGGGGACAGAAACACCATATATTTT
TRBV27	TRBJ1-1	few	TRBD1	CASRQGALAFF	TGTGCCAGTAGACAGGGGGCTCTGGCTTTCTTT